The 17 T cell receptor beta chains given below trace back to one sample, sequenced in a study of early stage breast cancer tumors. Sequenced by immunoSEQ multiplex PCR; TCRdb stores in-frame clones only, minus some. In the table there are around 31,000 clones, 70% to 75% of which are singletons. Specimen: blood. The receptor source for this set is a person aged 40-50 years with breast cancer.

This clone was seen a few times. The V call is TRBV7-9, the J call TRBJ2-3; D is unclear. This CDR3 region has 14 residues. V gave up 1 base and J gave up 4 bases, with 9 bases separating them. The germline V gene encodes CDR1 SEHNR and CDR2 FQNEAQ (reference sequence). The DNA for the CDR3 is TGTGCCAGCAGCTTAGGGGCGTTTTCAGATACGCAGTATTTT. It encodes CASSLGAFSDTQYF.

The chain is built from TRBV7-8 and TRBJ2-7, with 8 bases matching TRBD2. This CDR3 region has 15 residues. Trimming at V came to 6 bases and at J to 2 bases, leaving 9 bases not matched to a gene. Germline V gene data show CDR1 as SGHVS and CDR2 as FQNEAQ. CDR3 bases: TGTGCCAGCAGGAAAGGAGTTAGCGGGACCTACGAGCAGTACTTC. Protein sequence: CASRKGVSGTYEQYF.

The chain joins TRBV14 to TRBJ2-2; 10 bases fit TRBD2. CDR3 size: 15 residues. The trim removed 4 bases at V and 5 bases at J, leaving 4 bases unmatched. Per germline, CDR1 SGHDN and CDR2 FVKESK. This chain's CDR3 is CASSRGTSVTGELFF. The CDR3 DNA is TGTGCCAGCAGCCGGGGGACTAGCGTTACCGGGGAGCTGTTTTTT.

The chain couples TRBV2 to TRBJ2-7; D gene unclear. Germline loops: CDR1 SNHLY, CDR2 FYNNEI. The germline V and J ends were trimmed by 7 bases and 2 bases, with 12 bases remaining between them. This CDR3 comprises 13 residues. In DNA, the CDR3 is TGTGCCAGCACGGGCCAGGACGCCTACGAGCAGTACTTC. Its protein product is CASTGQDAYEQYF.

This clone has only a few counts. The J gene is TRBJ2-1, the V gene TRBV10-1; 9 bases map to TRBD2. V gave up 10 bases and J gave up 8 bases; unmatched junction bases: 9. Germline values: CDR1 WNHNN, CDR2 SYGVQD (reference sequence). The CDR3 loop spans 13 amino acids. CDR3 sequence reads: CAIRGGRGHEQFF. Here the CDR3 DNA reads TGCGCCATCCGGGGCGGGAGGGGGCATGAGCAGTTCTTC.

This chain links TRBV14 with TRBJ2-5, with 9 bases identical to TRBD2. The CDR3 covers 15 residues. Germline V gene data show CDR1 as SGHDN and CDR2 as FVKESK. V lost 3 bases and J lost 9; bases outside the gene matches: 11. The CDR3: CASSHRTSARRAQYF. In DNA, the CDR3 is TGTGCCAGCAGCCACCGGACTAGCGCGAGGCGGGCCCAGTACTTC.

The chain uses TRBV7-9 and TRBJ2-3, with 9 bases fitting TRBD2. This CDR3 is built from 16 residues. Unmatched junction bases numbered 6, after V lost 5 bases and J lost 0 bases. The germline gives CDR1 SEHNR, CDR2 FQNEAQ (reference sequence). Written as DNA, the CDR3 is TGTGCCAGCAGCCTCCGACTAGCGGCTAGCACAGATACGCAGTATTTT. Protein sequence: CASSLRLAASTDTQYF.

This chain uses TRBV18 with TRBJ1-5; TRBD1 matches at 10 bases. The CDR3 extends over 17 amino acids. V lost 5 bases and J lost 0; bases outside the gene matches: 7. Germline CDR1 and CDR2: KGHSH and LQKENI. The CDR3 bases are TGTGCCAGCTCAACGTTGGGGACAGGGGTTAGCAATCAGCCCCAGCATTTT. Translation gives CASSTLGTGVSNQPQHF.

V gene TRBV15 combines with J gene TRBJ1-1, with D possibly being TRBD1 (5 bases). Germline loops: CDR1 LNHNV, CDR2 YYDKDF (reference sequence). This CDR3 has 16 amino acids. The V end was cut by 0 bases, the J end by 3 bases, with 14 bases between. In nucleotides, the CDR3 is TGTGCCACCAGCAGAGATATCGCAGGGCTGGACACTGAAGCTTTCTTT. Amino acids: CATSRDIAGLDTEAFF.

The chain has TRBV19 and TRBJ1-5; no clear D. This CDR3 has 18 residues. V was trimmed by 7 bases and J by 0 bases, leaving 22 bases between them. Germline assignment: CDR1 LNHDA and CDR2 SQIVND (reference sequence). Written as DNA, the CDR3 is TGTGCCAGTACCCCACTCTCAGCCCGCGGAAATAGCAATCAGCCCCAGCATTTT. Translation gives CASTPLSARGNSNQPQHF.

This chain joins TRBV7-6 and TRBJ2-7; 12 bases fit TRBD2. The V gene end was trimmed by 5 bases and the J gene end by 3 bases; junction bases not matched to a gene: 5. Germline lookup yields CDR1 SGHVS and CDR2 FNYEAQ. This CDR3 contains 15 residues. CDR3 DNA sequence: TGTGCCAGCAGCCCCAAACTAGCGGGAGGCTACGAGCAGTACTTC. Protein: CASSPKLAGGYEQYF.

The chain employs TRBV7-9 and TRBJ1-1; possible D gene TRBD1, 6 bases. CDR3 length: 14 residues. The V end lost 4 bases, the J end lost 8 bases, and 17 bases lay between the germline ends. Germline CDR1 reads SEHNR; CDR2 reads FQNEAQ (reference sequence). CDR3 sequence reads: CASSSKPEGVEAFF. As DNA, the CDR3 is TGTGCCAGCAGCTCGAAGCCTGAGGGGGTGGAAGCTTTCTTT.

The V call is TRBV29-1, the J call TRBJ2-5; D is ambiguous. The germline V gene encodes CDR1 SQVTM and CDR2 ANQGSEA. Between the trimmed V and J ends, which lost 5 bases and 1 base, there was a span of 14 bases. CDR3 length: 14 residues. Written as DNA, the CDR3 is TGCAGCGTTCAGATGGGGTCACTCCAAGAGACCCAGTACTTC. Its translation is CSVQMGSLQETQYF.

This sequence joins TRBV25-1 and TRBJ2-7; 9 bases map to TRBD2. The junction had 9 bases not matched to a gene; V was cut back by 3 bases and J by 6 bases. There are 15 residues in the CDR3. CDR1 and CDR2 from the germline V gene are MGHDK and SYGVNS. CDR3 sequence reads: CASSDVAGGPIEQYF. CDR3 coding DNA: TGTGCCAGCAGTGACGTGGCGGGAGGGCCTATCGAGCAGTACTTC.

The chain uses TRBV18 and TRBJ1-4; D possibly corresponds to TRBD1 (5 bases). V was cut by 0 bases and J by 8 bases, with 13 bases left in between. CDR3 length: 15 amino acids. Germline loops: CDR1 KGHSH, CDR2 LQKENI. CDR3 in DNA: TGTGCCAGCTCACCACCGATGGGGCGCGGGGAAAAACTGTTTTTT. This codes for CASSPPMGRGEKLFF.

V gene TRBV30 combines with J gene TRBJ1-3; no reliable D call. The CDR3 sequence is 14 residues long. V lost 2 bases and J lost 0, with 8 bases in between. Germline V lookup: CDR1 GTSNPN, CDR2 SVGIG (reference sequence). CDR3 amino acids: CAWSFQASGNTIYF. CDR3 nucleotide sequence: TGTGCCTGGAGTTTTCAGGCCTCTGGAAACACCATATATTTT.

The J gene is TRBJ2-2, the V gene TRBV4-3, with 7 bases identical to TRBD2. Losses at the gene ends were 1 base for V and 0 bases for J; bases not matched to a gene: 2. Looked up from germline, CDR1 is LGHNA and CDR2 is YSLEER. The CDR3 consists of 16 residues. CDR3 nucleotides: TGCGCCAGCAGCCAAGTACTAGCGACGAACACCGGGGAGCTGTTTTTT. This translates into CASSQVLATNTGELFF.